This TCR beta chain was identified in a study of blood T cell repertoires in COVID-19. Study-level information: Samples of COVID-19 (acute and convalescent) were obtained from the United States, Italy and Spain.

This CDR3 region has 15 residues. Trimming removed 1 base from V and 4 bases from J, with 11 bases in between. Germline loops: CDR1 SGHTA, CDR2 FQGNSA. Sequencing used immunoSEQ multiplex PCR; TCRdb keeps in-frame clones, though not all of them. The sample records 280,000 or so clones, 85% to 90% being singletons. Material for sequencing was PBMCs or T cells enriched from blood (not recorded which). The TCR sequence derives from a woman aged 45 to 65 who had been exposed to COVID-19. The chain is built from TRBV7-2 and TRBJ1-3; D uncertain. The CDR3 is CASSLVFSVGNTIYF. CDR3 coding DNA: TGTGCCAGCAGCTTAGTATTTTCAGTGGGAAACACCATATATTTT.